This entry lists 8 T cell receptor beta chains sequenced from one sample in a study of cytomegalovirus exposure and HLA in healthy donors. Primers: 60 Vbeta forward and 13 Jbeta reverse. TCRdb keeps only in-frame clones here, not all; method: immunoSEQ multiplex PCR. The sample holds 150,000 to 200,000 clones, over 60% seen once. The sequenced sample was PBMCs. All receptors derive from a man aged 40-49 years in good health and CMV-seropositive.

This rearrangement joins TRBV29-1 to TRBJ1-1; D is ambiguous. This CDR3 region has 13 residues. Germline CDR1 reads SQVTM; CDR2 reads ANQGSEA. V dropped 7 bases and J dropped 2 bases, with 14 bases sitting between them. The CDR3 reads CSALPIFNTEAFF. The CDR3 DNA reads TGCAGCGCTCTACCGATATTTAACACTGAAGCTTTCTTT.

This clone has more than one count but fewer than ten. The chain is built from TRBV10-1 and TRBJ2-3, with 10 bases aligning to TRBD2. The CDR3 extends over 17 amino acids. Looked up from germline, CDR1 is WNHNN and CDR2 is SYGVQD (reference sequence). V lost 6 bases to trimming and J lost 3 bases; unmatched junction nucleotides: 12. In DNA form, the CDR3 reads TGCGCCAGCAGGAAAGCTCTAGCGGGAGTTCAGACAGATACGCAGTATTTT. Protein sequence: CASRKALAGVQTDTQYF.

This clone has only one observation. V is TRBV29-1 and J is TRBJ1-4, with a tentative D call TRBD1 (6 bases). The ends were cut back, 4 bases at V and 3 bases at J, with 15 bases in the middle. Germline V gives CDR1 SQVTM, CDR2 ANQGSEA. The CDR3 spans 15 residues. CDR3 sequence (DNA): TGCAGCGTTGCATCGTCAGGGGCTGCTAATGAAAAACTGTTTTTT. It is translated as CSVASSGAANEKLFF. Complete variable domain (other parts from reference TRBV29-1 and TRBJ1-4): SAVISQKPSRDICQRGTSLTIQCQVDSQVTMMFWYRQQPGQSLTLIATANQGSEATYESGFVIDKFPISRPNLTFSTLTVSNMSPEDSSIYLCSVASSGAANEKLFFGSGTQLSVL.

This chain joins TRBV11-2 and TRBJ2-1, with 9 bases aligning to TRBD2. The V gene end was trimmed by 1 base and the J gene end by 6 bases; junction bases not matched to a gene: 1. The CDR3 totals 14 residues. Per the germline V gene, CDR1 is SGHAT and CDR2 is FQNNGV. The CDR3 reads CASSLGLAVNEQFF. The CDR3 nucleotides read TGTGCCAGCAGCTTAGGACTAGCGGTCAATGAGCAGTTCTTC.

The chain has TRBV2 and TRBJ2-1; TRBD2 aligns across 8 bases. Germline V gene sequence: CDR1 SNHLY, CDR2 FYNNEI. This CDR3 spans 16 amino acids. The junction had 14 bases not matched to a gene; V was cut back by 6 bases and J by 7 bases. The CDR3 reads CASSSQTSAYKNEQFF. The CDR3 DNA reads TGTGCCAGCAGCAGTCAGACTAGCGCCTACAAGAATGAGCAGTTCTTC.

This rearrangement joins TRBV6-7 to TRBJ1-3, with 12 bases matching TRBD1. TRBV6-7 is known as an ORF, though its function is uncertain. The CDR3 has 20 amino acids. Trimming cost V 0 bases and J 1 base; bases outside gene matches: 10. DNA of the CDR3: TGTGCCAGCAGTTACTCTGGGACAGGGGGCGCGGGGCCTTCTGGAAACACCATATATTTT. The encoded protein is CASSYSGTGGAGPSGNTIYF.

The chain employs TRBV28 and TRBJ1-5, with D maybe TRBD1 (6 bases). The germline V gene has CDR1 MDHEN and CDR2 SYDVKM. This CDR3 region has 14 residues. V was cut by 6 bases and J by 7 bases, with 16 bases left in between. CDR3 nucleotides: TGTGCCAGCAGGGTTCAGGGGATAGGGCAGCCCCAGCATTTT. Amino acids: CASRVQGIGQPQHF.

The rearrangement links TRBV10-3 to TRBJ2-7, with 11 bases that match TRBD2. In germline, CDR1 is ENHRY, CDR2 SYGVKD. Unmatched junction bases numbered 2, after V lost 4 bases and J lost 3 bases. The CDR3 runs to 14 residues. CDR3 residues: CAISGLAGGYEQYF. The DNA of the CDR3 is TGTGCCATCAGTGGGCTAGCGGGAGGCTACGAGCAGTACTTC.